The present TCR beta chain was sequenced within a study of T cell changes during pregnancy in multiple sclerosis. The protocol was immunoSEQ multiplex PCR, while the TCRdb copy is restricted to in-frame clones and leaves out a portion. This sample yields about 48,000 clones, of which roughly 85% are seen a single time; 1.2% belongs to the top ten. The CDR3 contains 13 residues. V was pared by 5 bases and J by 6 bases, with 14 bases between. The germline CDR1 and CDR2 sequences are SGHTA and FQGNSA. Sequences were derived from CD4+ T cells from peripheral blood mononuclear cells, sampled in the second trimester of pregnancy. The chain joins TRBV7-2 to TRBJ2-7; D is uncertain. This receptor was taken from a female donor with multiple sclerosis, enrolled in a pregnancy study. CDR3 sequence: CASSPQLVFEQYF. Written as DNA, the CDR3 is TGTGCCAGCAGCCCGCAGCTAGTGTTCGAGCAGTACTTC.